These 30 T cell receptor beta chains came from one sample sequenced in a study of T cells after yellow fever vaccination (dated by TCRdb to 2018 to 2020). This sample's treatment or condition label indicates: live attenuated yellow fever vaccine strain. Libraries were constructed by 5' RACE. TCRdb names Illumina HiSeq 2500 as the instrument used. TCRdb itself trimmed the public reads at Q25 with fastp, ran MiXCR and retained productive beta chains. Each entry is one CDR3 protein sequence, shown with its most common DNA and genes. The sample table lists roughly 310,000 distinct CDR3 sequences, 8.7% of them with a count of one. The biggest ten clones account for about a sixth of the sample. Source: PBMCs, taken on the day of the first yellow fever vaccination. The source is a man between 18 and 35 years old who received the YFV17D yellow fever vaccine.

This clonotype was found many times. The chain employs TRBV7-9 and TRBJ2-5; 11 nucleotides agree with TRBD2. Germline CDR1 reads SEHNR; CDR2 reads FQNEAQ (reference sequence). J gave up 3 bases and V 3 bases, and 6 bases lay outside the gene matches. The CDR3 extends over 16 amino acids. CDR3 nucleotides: TGTGCCAGCAGCTTCGGAACTAGCGGGGGAGAAGAGACCCAGTACTTC. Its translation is CASSFGTSGGEETQYF.

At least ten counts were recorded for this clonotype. CDR3 residues: CASSETSATPPELFF. The DNA for the CDR3 is TGTGCCAGCAGCGAGACTAGCGCCACGCCTCCAGAGCTGTTTTTT. V gene TRBV7-9 combines with J gene TRBJ2-2; TRBD2 agrees at 8 bases. Per germline, CDR1 SEHNR and CDR2 FQNEAQ (reference sequence). This CDR3 has 15 residues. The ends lost 5 bases at V and 11 bases at J; junction bases unmatched: 13.

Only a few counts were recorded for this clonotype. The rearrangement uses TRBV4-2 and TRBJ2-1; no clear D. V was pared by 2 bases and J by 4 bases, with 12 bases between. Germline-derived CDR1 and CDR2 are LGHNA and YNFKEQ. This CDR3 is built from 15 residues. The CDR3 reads CASSQPIDGYNEQFF. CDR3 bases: TGTGCCAGCAGCCAACCCATTGACGGATACAATGAGCAGTTCTTC.

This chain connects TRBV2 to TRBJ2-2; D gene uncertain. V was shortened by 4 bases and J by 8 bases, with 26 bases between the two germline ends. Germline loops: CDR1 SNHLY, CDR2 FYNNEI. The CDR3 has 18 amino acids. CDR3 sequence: CASSGPLWAARVDGELFF. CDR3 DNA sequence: TGTGCCAGCAGTGGTCCCCTTTGGGCGGCCCGAGTGGATGGGGAGCTGTTTTTT.

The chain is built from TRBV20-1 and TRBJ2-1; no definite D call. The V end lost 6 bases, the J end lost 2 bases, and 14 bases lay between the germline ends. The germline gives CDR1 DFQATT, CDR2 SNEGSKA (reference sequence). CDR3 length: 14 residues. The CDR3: CSAIAGGPYNEQFF. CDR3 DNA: TGCAGTGCCATTGCCGGTGGTCCCTACAATGAGCAGTTCTTC.

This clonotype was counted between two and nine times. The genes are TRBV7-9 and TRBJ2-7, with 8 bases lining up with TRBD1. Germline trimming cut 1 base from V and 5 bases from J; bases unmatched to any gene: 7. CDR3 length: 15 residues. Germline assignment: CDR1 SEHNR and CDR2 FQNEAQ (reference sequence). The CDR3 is CASSLGAGGAHEQYV. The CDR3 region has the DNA TGTGCCAGCAGCTTAGGGGCAGGGGGCGCCCACGAGCAGTACGTC.

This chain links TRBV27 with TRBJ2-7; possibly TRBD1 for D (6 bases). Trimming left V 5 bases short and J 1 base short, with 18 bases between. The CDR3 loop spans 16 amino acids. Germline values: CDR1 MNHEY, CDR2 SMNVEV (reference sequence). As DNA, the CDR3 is TGTGCCAGCAGTCTAGGGCTACAGGGCGCTTCCTACGAGCAGTACTTC. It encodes CASSLGLQGASYEQYF.

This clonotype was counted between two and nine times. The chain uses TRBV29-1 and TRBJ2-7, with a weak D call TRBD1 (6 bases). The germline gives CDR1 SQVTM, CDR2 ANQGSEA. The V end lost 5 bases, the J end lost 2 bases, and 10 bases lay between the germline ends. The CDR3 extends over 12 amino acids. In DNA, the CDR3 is TGCAGCGTTACGGACAGCACCTACGAGCAGTACGTC. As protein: CSVTDSTYEQYV.

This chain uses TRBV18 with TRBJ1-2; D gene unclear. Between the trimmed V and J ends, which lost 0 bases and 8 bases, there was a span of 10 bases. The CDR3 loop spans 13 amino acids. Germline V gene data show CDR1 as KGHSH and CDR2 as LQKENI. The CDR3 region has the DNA TGTGCCAGCTCACCACCGTCTCGAGACGGCTACACCTTC. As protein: CASSPPSRDGYTF. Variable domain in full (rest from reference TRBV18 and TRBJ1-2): NAGVMQNPRHLVRRRGQEARLRCSPMKGHSHVYWYRQLPEEGLKFMVYLQKENIIDESGMPKERFSAEFPKEGPSILRIQQVVRGDSAAYFCASSPPSRDGYTFGSGTRLTVV.

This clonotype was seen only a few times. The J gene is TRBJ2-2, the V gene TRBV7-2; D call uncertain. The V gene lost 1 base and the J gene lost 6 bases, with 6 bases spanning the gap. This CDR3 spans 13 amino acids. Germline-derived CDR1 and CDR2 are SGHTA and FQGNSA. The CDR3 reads CASSLGSPGELFF. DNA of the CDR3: TGTGCCAGCAGCTTAGGGTCCCCCGGGGAGCTGTTTTTT.

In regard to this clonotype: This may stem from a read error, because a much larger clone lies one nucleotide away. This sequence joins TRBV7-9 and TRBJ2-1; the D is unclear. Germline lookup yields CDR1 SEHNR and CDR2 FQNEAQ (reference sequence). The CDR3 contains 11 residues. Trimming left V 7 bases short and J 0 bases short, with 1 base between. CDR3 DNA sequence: TGTGCCAGCAACTCCTACAATGAGCAGTTCTTC. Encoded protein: CASNSYNEQFF.

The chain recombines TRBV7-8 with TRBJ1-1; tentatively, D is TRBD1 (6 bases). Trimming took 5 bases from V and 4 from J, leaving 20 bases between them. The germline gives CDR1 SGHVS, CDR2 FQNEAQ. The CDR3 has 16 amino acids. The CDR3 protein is CASSLSLGGRGTEAFF. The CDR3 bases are TGTGCCAGCAGCCTATCCCTCGGGGGCCGGGGCACTGAAGCTTTCTTT. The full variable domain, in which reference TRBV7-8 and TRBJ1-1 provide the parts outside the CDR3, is GAGVSQSPRYKVAKRGQDVALRCDPISGHVSLFWYQQALGQGPEFLTYFQNEAQLDKSGLPSDRFFAERPEGSVSTLKIQRTQQEDSAVYLCASSLSLGGRGTEAFFGQGTRLTVV.

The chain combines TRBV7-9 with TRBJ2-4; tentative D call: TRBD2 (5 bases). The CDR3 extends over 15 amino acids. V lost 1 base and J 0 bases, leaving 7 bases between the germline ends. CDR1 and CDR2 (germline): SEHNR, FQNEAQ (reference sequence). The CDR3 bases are TGTGCCAGCAGCTTAGACGGGGTAGCCAAAAACATTCAGTACTTC. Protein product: CASSLDGVAKNIQYF. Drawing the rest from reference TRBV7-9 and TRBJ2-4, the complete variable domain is DTGVSQNPRHKITKRGQNVTFRCDPISEHNRLYWYRQTLGQGPEFLTYFQNEAQLEKSRLLSDRFSAERPKGSFSTLEIQRTEQGDSAMYLCASSLDGVAKNIQYFGAGTRLSVL.

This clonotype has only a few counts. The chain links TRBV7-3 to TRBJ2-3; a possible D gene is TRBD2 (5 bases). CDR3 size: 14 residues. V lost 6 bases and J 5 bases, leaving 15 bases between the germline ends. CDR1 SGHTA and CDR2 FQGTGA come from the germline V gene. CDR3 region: CASSTTPRVDTQYF. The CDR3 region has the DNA TGTGCCAGCAGTACCACCCCGAGGGTAGATACGCAGTATTTT.

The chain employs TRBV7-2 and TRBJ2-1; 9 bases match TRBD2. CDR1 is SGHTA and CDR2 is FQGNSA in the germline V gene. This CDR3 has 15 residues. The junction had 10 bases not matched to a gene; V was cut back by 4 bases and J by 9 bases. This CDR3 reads CASSSLGSGGGEQFF. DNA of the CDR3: TGTGCCAGCAGCTCCCTCGGTAGCGGGGGTGGTGAGCAGTTCTTC. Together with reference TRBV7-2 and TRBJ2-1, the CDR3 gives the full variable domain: GAGVSQSPSNKVTEKGKDVELRCDPISGHTALYWYRQSLGQGLEFLIYFQGNSAPDKSGLPSDRFSAERTGGSVSTLTIQRTQQEDSAVYLCASSSLGSGGGEQFFGPGTRLTVL.

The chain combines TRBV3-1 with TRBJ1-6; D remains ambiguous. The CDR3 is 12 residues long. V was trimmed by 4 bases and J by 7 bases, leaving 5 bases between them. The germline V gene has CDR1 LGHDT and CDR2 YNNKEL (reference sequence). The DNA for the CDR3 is TGTGCCAGCAGCCGAGCAAATTCACCCCTCCACTTT. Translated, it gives CASSRANSPLHF.

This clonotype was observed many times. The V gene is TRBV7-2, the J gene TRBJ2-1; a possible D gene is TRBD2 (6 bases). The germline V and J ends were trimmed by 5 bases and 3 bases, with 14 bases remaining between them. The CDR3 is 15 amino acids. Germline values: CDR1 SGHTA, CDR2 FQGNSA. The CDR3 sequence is CASSGNGGNYNEQFF. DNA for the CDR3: TGTGCCAGCAGCGGGAATGGCGGGAACTACAATGAGCAGTTCTTC.

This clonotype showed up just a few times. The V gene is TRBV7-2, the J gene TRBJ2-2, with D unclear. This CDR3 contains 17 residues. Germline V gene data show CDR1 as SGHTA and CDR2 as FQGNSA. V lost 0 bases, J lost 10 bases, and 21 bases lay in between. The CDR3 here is CASSLAYQRRRYAELFF. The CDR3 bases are TGTGCCAGCAGCTTAGCATACCAAAGAAGGCGCTATGCGGAGCTGTTTTTT. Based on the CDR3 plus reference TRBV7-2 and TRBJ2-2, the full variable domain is GAGVSQSPSNKVTEKGKDVELRCDPISGHTALYWYRQSLGQGLEFLIYFQGNSAPDKSGLPSDRFSAERTGGSVSTLTIQRTQQEDSAVYLCASSLAYQRRRYAELFFGEGSRLTVL.

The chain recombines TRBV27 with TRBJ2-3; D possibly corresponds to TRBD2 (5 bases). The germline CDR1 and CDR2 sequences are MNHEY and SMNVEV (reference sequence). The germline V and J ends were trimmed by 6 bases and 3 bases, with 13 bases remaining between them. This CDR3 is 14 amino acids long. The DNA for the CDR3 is TGTGCCAGCAGGATGGGCAGGAGGACAGATACGCAGTATTTT. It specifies CASRMGRRTDTQYF.

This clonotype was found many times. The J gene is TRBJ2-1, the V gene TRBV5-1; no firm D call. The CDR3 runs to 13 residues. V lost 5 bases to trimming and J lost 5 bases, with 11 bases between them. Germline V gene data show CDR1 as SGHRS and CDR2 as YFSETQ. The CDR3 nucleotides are TGCGCCAGCAGGGGTTCCAGTCACAATGAGCAGTTCTTC. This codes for CASRGSSHNEQFF.

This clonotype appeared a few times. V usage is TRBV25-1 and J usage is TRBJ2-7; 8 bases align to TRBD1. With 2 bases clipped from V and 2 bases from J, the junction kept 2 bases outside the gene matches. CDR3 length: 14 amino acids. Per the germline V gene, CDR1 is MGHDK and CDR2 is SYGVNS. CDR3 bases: TGTGCCAGCAGTGAAGGGACAGGCGCCTACGAGCAGTACTTC. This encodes CASSEGTGAYEQYF.

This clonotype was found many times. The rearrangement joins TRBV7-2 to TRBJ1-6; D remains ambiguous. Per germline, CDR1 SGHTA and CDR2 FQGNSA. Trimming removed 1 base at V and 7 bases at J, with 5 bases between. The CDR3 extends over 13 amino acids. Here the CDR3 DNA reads TGTGCCAGCAGCTTAGAGTCCAATTCACCCCTCCACTTT. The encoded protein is CASSLESNSPLHF.

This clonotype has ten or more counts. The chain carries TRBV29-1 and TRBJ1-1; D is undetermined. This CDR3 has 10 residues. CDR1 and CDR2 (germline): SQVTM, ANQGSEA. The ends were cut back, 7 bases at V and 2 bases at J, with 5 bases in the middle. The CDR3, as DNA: TGCAGCGGTTTAAACACTGAAGCTTTCTTT. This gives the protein CSGLNTEAFF.

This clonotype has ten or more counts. CDR3 protein: CASSFDRSFGELFF. As DNA, the CDR3 is TGCGCCAGCAGCTTTGACAGAAGTTTCGGGGAGCTGTTTTTT. The chain uses TRBV5-1 and TRBJ2-2, with D possibly being TRBD1 (5 bases). The V end was cut by 2 bases, the J end by 7 bases, with 12 bases between. In germline, CDR1 is SGHRS, CDR2 YFSETQ. The CDR3 consists of 14 residues.

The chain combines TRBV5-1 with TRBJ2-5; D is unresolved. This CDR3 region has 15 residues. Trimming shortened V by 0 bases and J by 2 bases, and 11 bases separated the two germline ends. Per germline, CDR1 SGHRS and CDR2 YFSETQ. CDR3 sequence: CASSLEVGPQETQYF. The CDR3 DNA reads TGCGCCAGCAGCTTGGAAGTGGGCCCTCAAGAGACCCAGTACTTC. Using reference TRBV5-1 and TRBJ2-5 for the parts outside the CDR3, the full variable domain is KAGVTQTPRYLIKTRGQQVTLSCSPISGHRSVSWYQQTPGQGLQFLFEYFSETQRNKGNFPGRFSGRQFSNSRSEMNVSTLELGDSALYLCASSLEVGPQETQYFGPGTRLLVL.

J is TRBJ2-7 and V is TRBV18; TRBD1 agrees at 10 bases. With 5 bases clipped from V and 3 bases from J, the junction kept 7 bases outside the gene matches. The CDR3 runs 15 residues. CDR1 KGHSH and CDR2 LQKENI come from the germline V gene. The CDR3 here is CASSERTGGYYEQYF. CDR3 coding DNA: TGTGCCAGCTCAGAGAGGACAGGGGGATACTACGAGCAGTACTTC.

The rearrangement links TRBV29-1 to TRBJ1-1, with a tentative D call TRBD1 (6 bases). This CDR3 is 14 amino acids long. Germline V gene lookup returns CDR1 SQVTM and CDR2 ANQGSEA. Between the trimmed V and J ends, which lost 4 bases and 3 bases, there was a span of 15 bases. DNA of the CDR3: TGCAGCGTTGTTCGGGGGGCGAGGGACACTGAAGCTTTCTTT. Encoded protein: CSVVRGARDTEAFF. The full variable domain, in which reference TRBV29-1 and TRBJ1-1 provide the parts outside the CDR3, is SAVISQKPSRDICQRGTSLTIQCQVDSQVTMMFWYRQQPGQSLTLIATANQGSEATYESGFVIDKFPISRPNLTFSTLTVSNMSPEDSSIYLCSVVRGARDTEAFFGQGTRLTVV.

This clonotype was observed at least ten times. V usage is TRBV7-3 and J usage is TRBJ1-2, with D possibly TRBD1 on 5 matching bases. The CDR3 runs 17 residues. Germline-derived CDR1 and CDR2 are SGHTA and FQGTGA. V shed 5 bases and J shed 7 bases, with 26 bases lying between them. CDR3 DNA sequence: TGTGCCAGCAGCCAACACCGCCCCGACGGGGCCCCCGGTGGCTACACCTTC. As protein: CASSQHRPDGAPGGYTF.

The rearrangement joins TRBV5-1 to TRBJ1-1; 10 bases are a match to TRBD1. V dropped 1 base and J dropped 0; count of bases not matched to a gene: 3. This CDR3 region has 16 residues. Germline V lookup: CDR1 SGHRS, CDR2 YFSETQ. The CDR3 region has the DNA TGCGCCAGCAGCTTGAGGACAGGGGGGCTGAACACTGAAGCTTTCTTT. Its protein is CASSLRTGGLNTEAFF.

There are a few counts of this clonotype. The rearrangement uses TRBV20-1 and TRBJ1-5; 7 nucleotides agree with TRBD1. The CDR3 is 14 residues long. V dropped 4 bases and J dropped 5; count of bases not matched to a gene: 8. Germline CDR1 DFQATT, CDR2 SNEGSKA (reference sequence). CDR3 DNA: TGCAGTGCTACCTCAGGACAGGCCGATCAGCCCCAGCATTTT. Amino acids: CSATSGQADQPQHF.